This is a list of T cell receptor beta chains from one sample in a study of shared clonotypes between healthy human individuals. Clones were sequenced by immunoSEQ multiplex PCR, and TCRdb holds only the in-frame ones, with some missing. Of about 1.5 million clones in the sample, roughly 97% are singletons; the top ten hold approximately 1%. Sequenced input: naive CD4+ T cells sorted from blood. The receptors originated from a man aged 25 to 40 in good health. Both conserved end residues are part of each CDR3. D genes are given only for firm matches. The size of a clone is reported for some rows only, either as once, few or many, or as a class for expanded clones.

>NA|TRBJ2-5|NA|TRBV11-3
CASSLGGRVAETQYF
TGTGCCAGCAGCTTAGGCGGTAGGGTGGCGGAGACCCAGTACTTC
>NA|TRBJ1-5|NA|TRBV19
CASSPGLDQPQHF
TGTGCCAGTAGTCCGGGACTTGATCAGCCCCAGCATTTT
>NA|TRBJ2-1|TRBD2|TRBV6-4
CASSRGLAEYNEQFF
TGTGCCAGCAGTCGAGGACTAGCGGAATACAATGAGCAGTTCTTC
>few|TRBJ2-2|TRBD1|TRBV7-9
CASSPRTGGLTGELFF
TGTGCCAGCAGCCCGAGGACAGGGGGCCTCACCGGGGAGCTGTTTTTT
>NA|TRBJ2-2|TRBD2|TRBV5-4
CASSFPGRKPGELFF
TGTGCCAGCAGCTTTCCCGGGAGGAAGCCCGGGGAGCTGTTTTTT
>NA|TRBJ2-7|NA|TRBV19
CASSIGSGPRGLYEQYF
TGTGCCAGTAGTATAGGGTCCGGGCCCAGGGGCCTCTACGAGCAGTACTTC
>NA|TRBJ2-5|TRBD2|TRBV28
CAGSGNQETQYF
TGTGCCGGTAGCGGGAACCAAGAGACCCAGTACTTC
>NA|TRBJ2-3|NA|TRBV28
CASSLSRGGGTQYF
TGTGCCAGCAGTTTATCCCGAGGGGGAGGTACGCAGTATTTT
>NA|TRBJ2-7|NA|TRBV10-1
CASSERGGKEQYF
TGCGCCAGCAGTGAGAGGGGCGGTAAGGAGCAGTACTTC
>NA|TRBJ2-7|TRBD2|TRBV6-1
CASSLRVREFYEQYF
TGTGCCAGCAGTTTGCGGGTGCGGGAGTTCTACGAGCAGTACTTC
>NA|TRBJ1-5|NA|TRBV4-3
CASSQDGRVGPQHF
TGCGCCAGCAGCCAAGACGGGAGGGTGGGGCCCCAGCATTTT
>NA|TRBJ2-1|TRBD2|TRBV12-5
CASGLGSGYEQFF
TGTGCTAGTGGTTTGGGTAGCGGGTACGAGCAGTTCTTC
>NA|TRBJ2-3|NA|TRBV7-9
CASSFGVDTQYF
TGTGCCAGCAGCTTTGGGGTAGATACGCAGTATTTT
>NA|TRBJ1-2|NA|TRBV5-4
CASSLVLGKDYGYTF
TGTGCCAGCAGCTTGGTTTTGGGGAAGGACTATGGCTACACCTTC
>NA|TRBJ1-5|NA|TRBV19
CASSTRQRYSNQPQHF
TGTGCCAGTAGTACCCGACAGCGCTATAGCAATCAGCCCCAGCATTTT
>NA|TRBJ2-1|TRBD1|TRBV28
CASSQKTGASSYNEQFF
TGTGCCAGCAGTCAAAAAACAGGGGCCAGCTCCTACAATGAGCAGTTCTTC
>NA|TRBJ2-1|TRBD2|TRBV14
CASSRRGSSDEQFF
TGTGCCAGCAGCCGTCGCGGGAGTAGCGATGAGCAGTTCTTC
>once|TRBJ1-2|TRBD1|TRBV11-3
CASSSTGGLGYTF
TGTGCCAGCAGCTCTACAGGGGGACTAGGCTACACCTTC
>NA|TRBJ1-3|NA|TRBV7-9
CASSPRGASGNTIYF
TGTGCCAGCAGCCCACGAGGGGCGTCGGGAAACACCATATATTTT
>NA|TRBJ2-4|TRBD1|TRBV10-3
CAISESGQGSPGIQYF
TGTGCCATCAGTGAGTCAGGACAGGGGTCTCCGGGCATTCAGTACTTC
>NA|TRBJ2-7|NA|TRBV6-1
CASSEGGYEQYF
TGTGCCAGCAGTGAGGGGGGCTACGAGCAGTACTTC
>NA|TRBJ1-4|NA|TRBV6-5
CASSRQLATNEKLFF
TGTGCCAGCAGCAGACAGCTCGCAACTAATGAAAAACTGTTTTTT
>NA|TRBJ2-2|NA|TRBV30
CAWSVGLSLNTGELFF
TGTGCCTGGAGTGTCGGGCTATCTTTGAACACCGGGGAGCTGTTTTTT
>NA|TRBJ1-3|NA|TRBV9
CASSSGTLGNTIYF
TGTGCCAGCAGCTCCGGGACATTGGGAAACACCATATATTTT
>NA|TRBJ1-1|NA|TRBV5-1
CASSLDRVNTEAFF
TGCGCCAGCAGCTTGGACAGGGTGAACACTGAAGCTTTCTTT
>NA|TRBJ2-2|NA|TRBV19
CASSVARATGELFF
TGTGCCAGTAGTGTTGCTAGGGCCACCGGGGAGCTGTTTTTT
>NA|TRBJ2-7|NA|TRBV7-9
CASSVPGNGVYEQYF
TGTGCCAGCAGCGTCCCTGGTAATGGGGTGTACGAGCAGTACTTC
>NA|TRBJ1-3|NA|TRBV7-9
CASSLATRGNTIYF
TGTGCCAGCAGCTTAGCGACCAGAGGAAACACCATATATTTT
>NA|TRBJ2-5|NA|TRBV11-2
CASSLAIRGGTQETQYF
TGTGCCAGCAGCTTAGCAATCCGGGGAGGCACCCAAGAGACCCAGTACTTC
>NA|TRBJ2-3|NA|TRBV5-4
CASSFLPSASSTDTQYF
TGTGCCAGCAGCTTTCTGCCTAGCGCTTCTAGCACAGATACGCAGTATTTT
>NA|TRBJ1-3|NA|TRBV2
CASSYLRGEGNTIYF
TGTGCCAGCAGCTATCTCCGGGGGGAAGGAAACACCATATATTTT
>NA|TRBJ2-3|NA|TRBV29-1
CSVTGASGDTQYF
TGCAGCGTAACCGGGGCCTCAGGGGATACGCAGTATTTT
>NA|TRBJ2-3|NA|TRBV29-1
CSLWTSTDTQYF
TGCAGCTTATGGACAAGCACAGATACGCAGTATTTT
>NA|TRBJ1-2|TRBD1|TRBV27
CASSFDRDYGYTF
TGTGCCAGCAGTTTCGACAGGGACTATGGCTACACCTTC
>NA|TRBJ2-2|TRBD1|TRBV29-1
CSVGGTGGPGELFF
TGCAGCGTTGGAGGGACAGGGGGCCCGGGGGAGCTGTTTTTT
>few|TRBJ2-2|NA|TRBV30
CAWIPGASTGELFF
TGTGCCTGGATTCCAGGAGCTTCCACCGGGGAGCTGTTTTTT
>NA|TRBJ1-1|NA|TRBV15
CATSRVAVMDTEAFF
TGTGCCACCAGCAGAGTAGCCGTCATGGACACTGAAGCTTTCTTT
>NA|TRBJ2-1|TRBD2|TRBV10-3
CASQTSGRAPYNEQFF
TGTGCCTCACAGACTAGCGGGAGGGCCCCCTACAATGAGCAGTTCTTC
>NA|TRBJ1-2|NA|TRBV19
CASSISGATYGYTF
TGTGCCAGTAGTATATCAGGGGCTACCTATGGCTACACCTTC
>NA|TRBJ1-5|NA|TRBV4-1
CASSQVEVPKNQPQHF
TGCGCCAGCAGCCAAGTGGAAGTACCGAAAAATCAGCCCCAGCATTTT
>NA|TRBJ2-5|NA|TRBV2
CASSVQGETQYF
TGTGCCAGCAGTGTCCAAGGAGAGACCCAGTACTTC
>NA|TRBJ2-3|TRBD1|TRBV18
CASSPSRDSLGADTQYF
TGTGCCAGCTCACCCTCCCGGGACAGTTTGGGCGCAGATACGCAGTATTTT
>NA|TRBJ2-1|NA|TRBV28
CASSLTLLLEQFF
TGTGCCAGCAGTTTAACATTATTATTGGAGCAGTTCTTC
>NA|TRBJ2-1|TRBD2|TRBV29-1
CSVEIGLAGNNEQFF
TGCAGCGTTGAAATTGGACTAGCGGGTAACAATGAGCAGTTCTTC
>NA|TRBJ1-2|NA|TRBV10-2
CASSEPSSYGYTF
TGCGCCAGCAGTGAGCCGAGTAGCTATGGCTACACCTTC
>NA|TRBJ2-1|NA|TRBV7-3
CASSLGSAIYNEQFF
TGTGCCAGCAGCTTAGGATCGGCAATCTACAATGAGCAGTTCTTC
>NA|TRBJ1-1|NA|TRBV5-1
CASSLDGRRGMNTEAFF
TGCGCCAGCAGCTTGGATGGAAGAAGGGGGATGAACACTGAAGCTTTCTTT
>NA|TRBJ2-1|TRBD2|TRBV4-2
CASSLALAGSYEQFF
TGTGCCAGCAGCTTGGCTCTAGCGGGATCATATGAGCAGTTCTTC